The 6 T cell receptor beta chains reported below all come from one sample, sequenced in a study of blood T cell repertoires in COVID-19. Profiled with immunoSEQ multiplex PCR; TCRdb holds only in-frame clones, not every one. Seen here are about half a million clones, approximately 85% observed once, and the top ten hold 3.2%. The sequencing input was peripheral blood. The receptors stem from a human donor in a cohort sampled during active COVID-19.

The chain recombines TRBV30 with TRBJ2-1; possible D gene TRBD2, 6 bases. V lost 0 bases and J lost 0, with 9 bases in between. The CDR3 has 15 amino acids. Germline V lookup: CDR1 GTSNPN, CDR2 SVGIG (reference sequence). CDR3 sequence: CAWSVDGSSYNEQFF. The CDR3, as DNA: TGTGCCTGGAGTGTAGACGGGAGCTCCTACAATGAGCAGTTCTTC.

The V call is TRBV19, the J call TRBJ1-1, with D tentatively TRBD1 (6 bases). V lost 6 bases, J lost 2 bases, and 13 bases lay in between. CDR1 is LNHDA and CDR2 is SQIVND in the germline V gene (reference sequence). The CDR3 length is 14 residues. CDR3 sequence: CASRLNRVNTEAFF. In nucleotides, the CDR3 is TGTGCCAGTAGGTTGAACAGGGTTAACACTGAAGCTTTCTTT.

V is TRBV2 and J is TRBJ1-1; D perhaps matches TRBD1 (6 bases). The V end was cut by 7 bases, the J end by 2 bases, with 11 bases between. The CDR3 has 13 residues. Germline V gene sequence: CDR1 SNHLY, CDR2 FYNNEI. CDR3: CASIFRGNTEAFF. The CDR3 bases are TGTGCCAGCATCTTCAGGGGCAACACTGAAGCTTTCTTT.

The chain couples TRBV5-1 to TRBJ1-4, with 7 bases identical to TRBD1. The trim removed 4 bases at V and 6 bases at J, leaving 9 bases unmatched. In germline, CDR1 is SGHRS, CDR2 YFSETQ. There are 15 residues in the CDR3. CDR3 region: CASSQNRGGYEKLFF. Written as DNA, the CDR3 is TGCGCCAGCAGCCAAAACAGGGGAGGATATGAAAAACTGTTTTTT.

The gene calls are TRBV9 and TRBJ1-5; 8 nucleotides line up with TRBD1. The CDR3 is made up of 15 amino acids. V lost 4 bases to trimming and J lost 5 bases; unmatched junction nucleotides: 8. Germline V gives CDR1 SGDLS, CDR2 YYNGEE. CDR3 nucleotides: TGTGCCAGCAGCTTCGCAGGGGGCGGTGATCAGCCCCAGCATTTT. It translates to CASSFAGGGDQPQHF.

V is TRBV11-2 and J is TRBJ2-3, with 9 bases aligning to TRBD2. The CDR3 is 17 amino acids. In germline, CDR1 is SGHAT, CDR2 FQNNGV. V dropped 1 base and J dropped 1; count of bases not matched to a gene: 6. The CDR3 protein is CASSLVGTSPGTDTQYF. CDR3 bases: TGTGCCAGCAGCTTAGTTGGGACTAGCCCCGGCACAGATACGCAGTATTTT.